The 21 T cell receptor beta chains listed next were all sequenced from one sample in a study of T-cell memory formation after mild COVID-19. TCRdb itself ran the 5' RACE reads through MiXCR, one entry per CDR3 protein. The sample shows hundreds of thousands of distinct CDR3 sequences, less than 25% of them seen only once. Sequencing input: PBMCs or a T cell subset sorted from them (not recorded which). The receptors originated from an adult woman who had mild COVID-19 (a few samples of this study predate the infection). Cell type and time point are not known.

In its sample, this clonotype was seen a few times. V and J are TRBV14 and TRBJ2-3; 8 bases are a match to TRBD2. V shed 4 bases and J 0 bases; nucleotides not matched to a gene: 9. The CDR3 length is 17 residues. CDR1 is SGHDN and CDR2 is FVKESK in the germline V gene. CDR3 DNA: TGTGCCAGCAGCCCGAGGAGAGCGGGAGAAAGCACAGATACGCAGTATTTT. It yields the protein CASSPRRAGESTDTQYF.

The CDR3, as DNA: TGTGCCAGCAGCCACCTTAGGACTAGCGGGAGTTATGAGCAGTTCTTC. It codes for CASSHLRTSGSYEQFF. V usage is TRBV3-1 and J usage is TRBJ2-1, with 13 nucleotides matching TRBD2. The V segment lost 3 bases and the J segment 8 bases; nucleotides outside the gene matches: 7. The CDR3 loop spans 16 amino acids. CDR1 is LGHDT and CDR2 is YNNKEL in the germline V gene (reference sequence).

This clonotype was seen a single time. Mismatch with germline at one junction end may stem from a read error. The rearrangement joins TRBV6-6 to TRBJ2-7; 7 positions match TRBD1. Germline CDR1 and CDR2: MNHNY and SVGAGI (reference sequence). The CDR3 extends over 12 amino acids. CDR3 in amino acids: CASRPSGQNLNF. CDR3 in DNA: TGTGCCAGCAGGCCCTCGGGACAGAATCTCAACTTC.

This chain joins TRBV12-3 or TRBV12-4 and TRBJ2-7, with D hard to call. Trimming took off 4 bases at V and 0 bases at J, with 7 bases between the two ends. CDR3 length equals 13 residues. The CDR3 sequence: CASSSYSSYEQYF. CDR3 in DNA: TGTGCCAGCAGTTCTTATAGCTCCTACGAGCAGTACTTC.

The chain is built from TRBV15 and TRBJ1-5, with a possible D match to TRBD1 (5 bases). CDR3 length: 15 residues. Deletions cut 4 bases from V and 2 bases from J, with 12 bases between. Looked up from germline, CDR1 is LNHNV and CDR2 is YYDKDF (reference sequence). The CDR3 DNA is TGTGCCACCAGCATAGGAGGGGACCGCAATCAGCCCCAGCATTTT. This sequence encodes CATSIGGDRNQPQHF.

The chain couples TRBV24-1 to TRBJ2-7; D not resolved. This CDR3 has 11 amino acids. Trimming stripped 3 bases from V and 6 bases from J, with 5 bases between. Germline CDR1 KGHDR, CDR2 SFDVKD. CDR3 amino acids: CATSDTTEQYF. For the CDR3, the DNA is TGTGCCACCAGTGATACCACCGAGCAGTACTTC.

The chain carries TRBV5-1 and TRBJ2-1; TRBD2 agrees at 12 bases. The CDR3 length is 16 residues. The germline CDR1 and CDR2 sequences are SGHRS and YFSETQ. J lost 2 bases, V lost 0 bases, and 0 bases had no gene match. The DNA for the CDR3 is TGCGCCAGCAGCTTGGCTAGCGGGGGGGCCTACAATGAGCAGTTCTTC. Translation: CASSLASGGAYNEQFF.

The chain has TRBV5-5 and TRBJ1-1; D not certain. This CDR3 is built from 14 residues. Trimming shortened V by 6 bases and J by 2 bases, and 14 bases separated the two germline ends. Germline V CDR1 and CDR2: SGHKS, YYEKEE (reference sequence). The CDR3 nucleotides are TGTGCCAGCAACCCACGGAGGATCAACACTGAAGCTTTCTTT. Its protein is CASNPRRINTEAFF.

This clonotype has more than one count but fewer than ten. The rearrangement uses TRBV6-5 and TRBJ2-3, with 8 positions matching TRBD1. CDR1 MNHEY and CDR2 SVGAGI come from the germline V gene. The CDR3 is made up of 14 amino acids. With 5 bases clipped from V and 5 bases from J, the junction kept 6 bases outside the gene matches. The CDR3, as DNA: TGTGCCAGCAGTCCCGGACAGGGAAAAGATACGCAGTATTTT. Its translation is CASSPGQGKDTQYF.

The V call is TRBV6-1, the J call TRBJ2-3, with D possibly being TRBD1 (5 bases). This CDR3 contains 15 residues. V was trimmed by 6 bases and J by 1 base, leaving 14 bases between them. CDR1 is MNHNS and CDR2 is SASEGT in the germline V gene. The CDR3 sequence: CASSITLTGTDTQYF. CDR3 nucleotides: TGTGCCAGCAGCATAACCTTGACAGGCACAGATACGCAGTATTTT.

J is TRBJ2-2 and V is TRBV7-9, with a possible D match to TRBD2 (6 bases). Per germline, CDR1 SEHNR and CDR2 FQNEAQ (reference sequence). The CDR3 contains 16 residues. Trimming stripped 3 bases from V and 1 base from J, with 12 bases between. CDR3: CASSFSGGGNTGELFF. The CDR3 DNA follows: TGTGCCAGCAGCTTTAGCGGAGGAGGGAACACCGGGGAGCTGTTTTTT. Filled out from reference TRBV7-9 and TRBJ2-2, the complete variable domain reads DTGVSQNPRHKITKRGQNVTFRCDPISEHNRLYWYRQTLGQGPEFLTYFQNEAQLEKSRLLSDRFSAERPKGSFSTLEIQRTEQGDSAMYLCASSFSGGGNTGELFFGEGSRLTVL.

This chain joins TRBV24-1 and TRBJ2-7; D gene uncertain. The CDR3 has 14 residues. Trimming removed 3 bases from V and 6 bases from J, with 14 bases in between. Germline CDR1 KGHDR, CDR2 SFDVKD. CDR3 loop: CATSDPLTGIEQYF. In nucleotides, the CDR3 is TGTGCCACCAGTGATCCCCTGACCGGAATCGAGCAGTACTTC.

The V and J genes are TRBV19 and TRBJ2-2, with TRBD2 matching 10 bases. Germline loops: CDR1 LNHDA, CDR2 SQIVND (reference sequence). This CDR3 has 19 amino acids. J lost 4 bases, V lost 0 bases, and 11 bases had no gene match. The CDR3 loop reads CASSIDPPGLAGATGELFF. The CDR3 DNA reads TGTGCCAGTAGTATAGATCCCCCCGGGCTAGCGGGGGCCACCGGGGAGCTGTTTTTT.

This clonotype was found a few times. V usage is TRBV6-1 and J usage is TRBJ2-5, with D possibly matching TRBD1 (5 bases). Looked up from germline, CDR1 is MNHNS and CDR2 is SASEGT. The length of the CDR3 is 13 residues. Trimming shortened V by 1 base and J by 7 bases, and 10 bases separated the two germline ends. CDR3 residues: CASSEVGQGTQYF. The CDR3 DNA follows: TGTGCCAGCAGTGAAGTTGGGCAGGGGACCCAGTACTTC.

This clonotype was observed a few times. The chain joins TRBV6-5 to TRBJ1-1; no reliable D call. The CDR3 has 15 amino acids. Trimming left V 6 bases short and J 0 bases short, with 14 bases between. Germline CDR1 is MNHEY and CDR2 is SVGAGI. The CDR3, as DNA: TGTGCCAGCAGCTCCGTCGGGCAGTTGAACACTGAAGCTTTCTTT. This sequence encodes CASSSVGQLNTEAFF.

The V gene is TRBV7-9, the J gene TRBJ2-1, with a possible D match to TRBD1 (5 bases). The germline V gene has CDR1 SEHNR and CDR2 FQNEAQ (reference sequence). The CDR3 sequence is 15 residues long. Trimming stripped 3 bases from V and 0 bases from J, with 9 bases between. The CDR3 here is CASSFTGISYNEQFF. The DNA for the CDR3 is TGTGCCAGCAGCTTCACAGGTATCTCCTACAATGAGCAGTTCTTC.

This clonotype was found a few times. One junction end does not reproduce the germline sequence, and a read error may be involved. The chain combines TRBV29-1 with TRBJ1-1, with 12 positions matching TRBD1. The germline CDR1 and CDR2 sequences are SQVTM and ANQGSEA. The length of the CDR3 is 11 residues. This CDR3 is CSVPGDRGPGF. The DNA of the CDR3 is TGCAGCGTCCCTGGGGACAGGGGGCCCGGTTTT. Filled out from reference TRBV29-1 and TRBJ1-1, the complete variable domain reads SAVISQKPSRDICQRGTSLTIQCQVDSQVTMMFWYRQQPGQSLTLIATANQGSEATYESGFVIDKFPISRPNLTFSTLTVSNMSPEDSSIYLCSVPGDRGPGFGQGTRLTVV.

This clonotype turned up a few times. The CDR3 sequence: CSARSARGLYNSPLHF. CDR3 nucleotides: TGCAGTGCTAGATCGGCCAGGGGGTTATATAATTCACCCCTCCACTTT. The chain has TRBV20-1 and TRBJ1-6, with 7 bases matching TRBD1. This CDR3 contains 16 residues. CDR1 and CDR2 (germline): DFQATT, SNEGSKA (reference sequence). The V and J ends lost 2 bases and 4 bases, in that order; junction bases with no gene match: 8.

The chain has TRBV5-1 and TRBJ1-3; D perhaps matches TRBD1 (6 bases). The CDR3 consists of 14 residues. The V gene lost 5 bases and the J gene lost 12 bases, with 21 bases spanning the gap. CDR1 and CDR2 from the germline V gene are SGHRS and YFSETQ. The CDR3: CASRSEGNRANIYF. The CDR3, as DNA: TGCGCCAGCAGATCCGAGGGCAACAGGGCGAACATATATTTT.

As for this clonotype: This could be a read error, since a much larger clone is one nucleotide away. The rearrangement uses TRBV6-1 and TRBJ1-2; 7 positions agree with TRBD1. Germline loops: CDR1 MNHNS, CDR2 SASEGT. The CDR3 length is 16 residues. CDR3 in DNA: TGTGCCAGCATCCCTGACCACAGGGGAGGGAACTATGGCTACAGCTTC. Encoded protein: CASIPDHRGGNYGYSF.

This clonotype was detected only a few times. The chain has TRBV12-3 or TRBV12-4 and TRBJ1-1; D is uncertain. V gave up 1 base and J gave up 6 bases, with 9 bases separating them. The CDR3 covers 13 residues. The CDR3 region is CASSLDIHPEAFF. The CDR3 DNA is TGTGCCAGCAGTTTAGATATCCACCCTGAAGCTTTCTTT.